Listed below are T cell receptor beta chains from one sample, sequenced in a study of cytomegalovirus exposure and HLA in healthy donors. The repertoire was sequenced with immunoSEQ multiplex PCR; TCRdb's copy has only in-frame clones and lacks some. The sample gives some 200,000 clones, 75% to 95% of which show up once; approximately 1% is in the top ten. Sample: PBMCs. These receptors were collected from a woman aged 18-29 years in good health and CMV-seronegative. Each CDR3 is given with its conserved first and last residue. D genes are given only for firm matches. A clone size is listed for some rows: how often the clone was seen (once, few, many), or a class if it is expanded.

clone_size: NA
v_call: TRBV9
d_call: NA
j_call: TRBJ2-1
cdr3_aa: CASSLSGADSYNEQFF
cdr3_nt: TGTGCCAGCAGCCTCTCGGGAGCTGACTCCTACAATGAGCAGTTCTTC

clone_size: NA
v_call: TRBV27
d_call: NA
j_call: TRBJ2-3
cdr3_aa: CASSLSLYSFTDTQYF
cdr3_nt: TGTGCCAGCAGTTTAAGTTTGTACAGCTTCACAGATACGCAGTATTTT

clone_size: NA
v_call: TRBV4-1
d_call: TRBD2
j_call: TRBJ2-4
cdr3_aa: CASSLRPLAGHKNIQYF
cdr3_nt: TGCGCCAGCAGCCTTAGACCGCTAGCGGGCCACAAAAACATTCAGTACTTC

clone_size: few
v_call: TRBV28
d_call: NA
j_call: TRBJ1-3
cdr3_aa: CASSVVGRMLTGNTIYF
cdr3_nt: TGTGCCAGCAGTGTGGTGGGGAGAATGTTAACTGGAAACACCATATATTTT

clone_size: NA
v_call: TRBV4-1
d_call: TRBD2
j_call: TRBJ2-5
cdr3_aa: CASSQDPSSGSWETQYF
cdr3_nt: TGCGCCAGCAGCCAAGATCCCTCTAGCGGGAGTTGGGAGACCCAGTACTTC

clone_size: NA
v_call: TRBV18
d_call: TRBD1
j_call: TRBJ1-2
cdr3_aa: CASSGQGEANYGYTF
cdr3_nt: TGTGCCAGCTCGGGACAGGGCGAAGCTAACTATGGCTACACCTTC

clone_size: NA
v_call: TRBV11-3
d_call: TRBD1
j_call: TRBJ1-1
cdr3_aa: CASSLGQGDTEAFF
cdr3_nt: TGTGCCAGCAGCTTAGGGCAGGGGGACACTGAAGCTTTCTTT

clone_size: NA
v_call: TRBV11-2
d_call: TRBD1
j_call: TRBJ2-5
cdr3_aa: CASSSGTGGLETQYF
cdr3_nt: TGTGCCAGCAGCAGCGGGACAGGGGGCTTAGAGACCCAGTACTTC

clone_size: NA
v_call: TRBV27
d_call: TRBD1
j_call: TRBJ1-2
cdr3_aa: CASSPMVRGFGYTF
cdr3_nt: TGTGCCAGCAGTCCCATGGTCAGGGGGTTTGGCTACACCTTC

clone_size: NA
v_call: TRBV11-2
d_call: NA
j_call: TRBJ2-7
cdr3_aa: CASSFLRGNEQYF
cdr3_nt: TGTGCCAGCAGCTTTCTCAGGGGCAACGAGCAGTACTTC

clone_size: NA
v_call: TRBV7-2
d_call: TRBD2
j_call: TRBJ2-7
cdr3_aa: CASSRGLAGSGHEQYF
cdr3_nt: TGTGCCAGCAGCCGGGGACTAGCGGGTAGTGGACACGAGCAGTACTTC

clone_size: NA
v_call: TRBV7-2
d_call: TRBD2
j_call: TRBJ2-3
cdr3_aa: CASSLAGGGVDTQYF
cdr3_nt: TGTGCCAGCAGTCTAGCGGGAGGCGGAGTAGATACGCAGTATTTT

clone_size: NA
v_call: TRBV10-3
d_call: TRBD2
j_call: TRBJ2-3
cdr3_aa: CAISEQRTRPGDTQYF
cdr3_nt: TGTGCCATCAGTGAGCAGAGGACTAGGCCCGGAGATACGCAGTATTTT

clone_size: NA
v_call: TRBV6-1
d_call: NA
j_call: TRBJ2-7
cdr3_aa: CASSDRVTYEQYF
cdr3_nt: TGTGCCAGCAGTGATCGGGTAACCTACGAGCAGTACTTC

clone_size: NA
v_call: TRBV7-2
d_call: NA
j_call: TRBJ1-2
cdr3_aa: CASSGGVRSGYTF
cdr3_nt: TGTGCCAGCAGCGGGGGGGTCCGGTCGGGCTACACCTTC

clone_size: NA
v_call: TRBV15
d_call: TRBD1
j_call: TRBJ2-1
cdr3_aa: CATSRPTTGAIYSYNEQFF
cdr3_nt: TGTGCCACCAGCAGACCAACGACAGGGGCGATTTACAGCTACAATGAGCAGTTCTTC

clone_size: NA
v_call: TRBV19
d_call: TRBD1
j_call: TRBJ1-5
cdr3_aa: CASSSRDSRYQPQHF
cdr3_nt: TGTGCCAGTAGTAGCCGGGACAGCCGATATCAGCCCCAGCATTTT